This T cell receptor (beta chain) came from a study of blood T cell repertoires in COVID-19 (dated by TCRdb to the early 2020s). About the full investigation: Collaborator samples came from the United States, Italy and Spain and covered acute and convalescent phases of COVID-19. The prospective study material was composed of cDNA or gDNA derived from T cells, B-cell-depleted T cells, or PBMCs. The dataset comprised deeply sampled blood TCRbeta repertoires from subjects exposed to, actively infected with, or recovered from COVID-19. The repertoires were released in a freely available public database intended as a resource for research on the immune response to SARS-CoV-2. The samples were drawn from two sources: the first 160 participants of the ongoing ImmuneRACE study, and 1,254 subjects contributed by 6 global collaborators. A de-identified subject ID, COVID-19 status, age in years and sex were almost always included in the sample metadata. Where available, HLA class I and class II types were taken from metadata supplied by the sample provider and were not determined by assay-based typing.

The collaborating institutions used their own protocols to collect whole blood in K2EDTA tubes. For TCRbeta analysis, collaborator samples were shipped as frozen whole blood, as isolated PBMCs, or as DNA extracted from either sample type. General study outcomes and caveats: How much clinical and demographic metadata was included differed by source and by participant, and the metadata was provided uncurated.

TCRbeta CDR3 regions were amplified from genomic DNA by means of the immunoSEQ Assay, a bias-controlled multiplex PCR. Per the original workflow: The number of nucleated cells in each sample was estimated by amplification of reference gene primers within the assay. Sequence reads were collapsed and filtered to measure the absolute abundance of every unique TCRbeta CDR3 rearrangement. Productive Simpson clonality was computed per sample as the square root of Simpson's diversity index over productive rearrangements. TCRdb re-hosts the immuneACCESS table, in-frame sequences only. Its copies lack some clones; in the studies checked, an unresolved V gene accounts for under half of them, and the cause for the rest is not known. That table furnishes V, J and clone size, whereas the DNA furnished D and trimming. This sample comprises about 150,000 clones, 88% of them detected only once. The ten biggest clones cover approximately 2.4% of the sample.

The CDR3 starts with the cysteine, ends with the phenylalanine, and has 13 residues. Only the CDR3 DNA stays, 39 bases, in frame from base 1. The CDR1 and CDR2 encoded by the germline V gene (reference sequence) are MNHNY and SVGAGI. V was cut back by 0 bases and J by 5 bases, leaving a gap of 5 bases between them. On this clone itself: It lacks a known antigen. No qualities accompany the bases; no much larger clone lies one base away.

The sequence was collected from a woman in her sixties or seventies with acute or convalescent COVID-19. The sequence joins TRBV6-6 to TRBJ1-5; the D gene identity is not certain. The source material was peripheral blood. At the DNA level, the sequence is TGTGCCAGCAGTTACTCCCGGGATCAGCCCCAGCATTTT. This gives the protein CASSYSRDQPQHF.